This TCR beta chain was sequenced for a study of blood T cell repertoires in COVID-19. Germline CDR1 SGHRS, CDR2 YFSETQ. V was clipped by 4 bases and J by 0 bases, with 8 bases between them. The CDR3 totals 14 residues. Here immunoSEQ multiplex PCR was the method, and the copy in TCRdb shows in-frame clones only, minus some. The sample records 50,000 or so clones, about 90% being singletons. Sequencing used peripheral blood. This chain uses TRBV5-1 with TRBJ1-5; a possible D gene is TRBD1 (6 bases). The clonotype originates from a human donor with active COVID-19. The donor label of this sample is uncertain. The CDR3 region has the DNA TGCGCCAGCAGCCTAGGGGGTAGCAATCAGCCCCAGCATTTT. Translated: CASSLGGSNQPQHF.